The rows below give T cell receptor beta chains drawn from one sample of a study of T cells after posttransplantation cyclophosphamide. Sequenced by immunoSEQ multiplex PCR; TCRdb stores in-frame clones only, minus some. This sample has 20,000 to 30,000 clones, each found more than once. Sequenced sample: PBMCs. The receptors stem from a woman aged 50 to 60 in good health, CMV-negative, and a related stem cell transplant donor. Each CDR3 is given with its conserved first and last residue. A D gene is named only where the DNA matches it firmly. Size is stated for part of the rows, as once, few or many counts, or as a class when the clone is expanded.

J,D,V,size,DNA,CDR3
TRBJ1-2,NA,TRBV2,many,TGTGCCAGCACAGGAGGCTATGGCTACACCTTC,CASTGGYGYTF
TRBJ1-3,NA,TRBV29-1,many,TGCAGCGTTGAACGTGGAAACACCATATATTTT,CSVERGNTIYF
TRBJ1-5,TRBD1,TRBV7-3,many,TGTGCCAGCAGCTGGACAGGGGATCAGCCCCAGCATTTT,CASSWTGDQPQHF
TRBJ2-7,TRBD2,TRBV7-8,many,TGTGCCAGCAGCTTAGCGCGTGGGACTAGCGGGAGGATCGAGCAGTACTTC,CASSLARGTSGRIEQYF
TRBJ2-2,TRBD1,TRBV9,many,TGTGCCAGCAGCGTAGGGGGCAGGGGGCTTTCCGGGGAGCTGTTTTTT,CASSVGGRGLSGELFF
TRBJ1-5,NA,TRBV21-1,many,TGTGCCAGCAGCTCAGGGGGGTCTGGTCAGCCCCAGCATTTT,CASSSGGSGQPQHF
TRBJ1-5,NA,TRBV19,many,TGTGCCAGTAGTATCTGGGGCGGTCAGCCCCAGCATTTT,CASSIWGGQPQHF
TRBJ2-1,NA,TRBV29-1,many,TGCAGCGTTGATGGGGGACTGGGGGACAATGAGCAGTTCTTC,CSVDGGLGDNEQFF
TRBJ2-1,NA,TRBV9,many,TGTGCCAGCAGCGCCGACAGTTACTACAATGAGCAGTTCTTC,CASSADSYYNEQFF
TRBJ2-5,TRBD2,TRBV19,many,TGTGCCAGTAGTATAACCCCACTCGGAGCGGGAGGGAGGCGAGAGACCCAGTACTTC,CASSITPLGAGGRRETQYF
TRBJ2-5,TRBD1,TRBV6-5,many,TGTGCCAGCCGGGGACAGGGGGATAGGGAGACCCAGTACTTC,CASRGQGDRETQYF
TRBJ2-2,NA,TRBV6-4,medium-sized,TGTGCCAGCAGTAAAGGGAGTACCGGGGAGCTGTTTTTT,CASSKGSTGELFF
TRBJ1-2,NA,TRBV4-3,many,TGCGCCAGCAGCCAAGTCTTCAGGGTGACTGATGGCTACACCTTC,CASSQVFRVTDGYTF
TRBJ2-5,NA,TRBV5-6,many,TGTGCCAGCAGCTGGAGCACTCGGACAGTTTACCAAGAGACCCAGTACTTC,CASSWSTRTVYQETQYF
TRBJ1-1,NA,TRBV5-1,many,TGCGCCAGCAGCTTGGAGGTCAGCGGGACTGAAGCTTTCTTT,CASSLEVSGTEAFF
TRBJ2-5,NA,TRBV5-1,many,TGCGCCAGCAGCCCCGGGGAGACCCAGTACTTC,CASSPGETQYF
TRBJ2-4,NA,TRBV28,many,TGTGCCAGCAGTAGACAGGACATTCAGTACTTC,CASSRQDIQYF
TRBJ2-7,NA,TRBV7-7,many,TGTGCCAGCAGCGCCGGGACTGCCTACGAGCAGTACTTC,CASSAGTAYEQYF
TRBJ2-1,TRBD1,TRBV5-1,many,TGCGCCAGCAGCTTGGCCGGAGGTGAGGGGGCGGGGCAGTTCTTC,CASSLAGGEGAGQFF
TRBJ2-5,NA,TRBV29-1,many,TGCAGCGTTGAAGAGCAGGTACAGATTCAAGAGACCCAGTACTTC,CSVEEQVQIQETQYF
TRBJ1-1,NA,TRBV15,many,TGTGCCACCAGCAGAGCGGAGGGCATGAACACTGAAGCTTTCTTT,CATSRAEGMNTEAFF
TRBJ2-5,NA,TRBV19,many,TGTGCCAGTAGTCCCTGGAGGAGGGGGCTTCAAGAGACCCAGTACTTC,CASSPWRRGLQETQYF
TRBJ2-5,TRBD2,TRBV6-1,many,TGTGCCAGCAGTGAATCGGGACTAGTAGAGACCCAGTACTTC,CASSESGLVETQYF
TRBJ1-3,NA,TRBV9,many,TGTGCCAGCAGCGTAGCTCCCCCAGATACTGGAAACACCATATATTTT,CASSVAPPDTGNTIYF
TRBJ1-2,TRBD1,TRBV11-2,many,TGTGCCAGCAGCACGATAAGGGGGCGCGCCTATGGCTACACCTTC,CASSTIRGRAYGYTF
TRBJ2-5,NA,TRBV9,few,TGTGCCAGCAGCGTAGCGGCAGGGGGGGAGACCCAGTACTTC,CASSVAAGGETQYF
TRBJ2-2,TRBD2,TRBV5-5,many,TGTGCCAGCAGCGGGGGGGGTCGAGCCACCGGGGAGCTGTTTTTT,CASSGGGRATGELFF
TRBJ1-1,NA,TRBV4-3,many,TGCGCCAGCAGCCAAGGGGGCCGAAACACTGAAGCTTTCTTT,CASSQGGRNTEAFF
TRBJ1-2,TRBD1,TRBV28,many,TGTGCCAGCAGGCCGGACAGGGCCGGGGGCTACACCTTC,CASRPDRAGGYTF
TRBJ2-4,NA,TRBV4-3,many,TGCGCCAGCAGCCAAGAGAGGGGCCAAGGTGGCGGGATAAACATTCAGTACTTC,CASSQERGQGGGINIQYF
TRBJ2-3,TRBD2,TRBV4-2,many,TGTGCCAGCAGCCCGGGACTAGATGTAGATACGCAGTATTTT,CASSPGLDVDTQYF
TRBJ1-6,NA,TRBV12-2,many,TGTGCAAGTCGCGTCGACAGGATTAAAATTTGCTCACCCCTCCACTTT,CASRVDRIKICSPLHF
TRBJ1-5,NA,TRBV21-1,many,TGTGCCAGCAGCAAAGTCAGGGTTCAGCCCCAGCATTTT,CASSKVRVQPQHF
TRBJ1-4,NA,TRBV12-5,many,TGTGCTAGTGGGGAAACAGGGTCCGAAGGTGAAAAACTGTTTTTT,CASGETGSEGEKLFF
TRBJ2-4,TRBD2,TRBV18,many,TGTGCCTCCGCTCGGGGGGAAAACATTCAGTACTTC,CASARGENIQYF
TRBJ1-3,TRBD1,TRBV6-6,many,TGTGCCAGCAGTTACCCGACAGGGTCGGGAAACACCATATATTTT,CASSYPTGSGNTIYF
TRBJ1-2,TRBD1,TRBV7-9,many,TGTGCCAGCAGCGATGGTTTCGGGACAGGGGACTATGGCTACACCTTC,CASSDGFGTGDYGYTF
TRBJ2-7,NA,TRBV5-5,many,TGTGCCAGCAGCTCGGCAATTCAAGGGGCAGTGGGGCAGTACTTC,CASSSAIQGAVGQYF
TRBJ2-3,TRBD1,TRBV6-1,many,TGTGCCAGCAGGCCTCCGGGACAGAACACAGATACGCAGTATTTT,CASRPPGQNTDTQYF
TRBJ1-2,TRBD1,TRBV7-9,medium-sized,TGTGCCAGCAGCCGATCGACAGGGGATGGCTACACCTTC,CASSRSTGDGYTF
TRBJ1-1,NA,TRBV18,many,TGTGCCAGCTCGCCCAGGGGGAACACTGAAGCTTTCTTT,CASSPRGNTEAFF
TRBJ1-5,NA,TRBV27,many,TGTGCCAGCAGTCACGGACAGCCTTATAGCAATCAGCCCCAGCATTTT,CASSHGQPYSNQPQHF
TRBJ2-1,TRBD1,TRBV11-2,NA,TGTGCCAGCAGCTTAGGGACAGGCGTAACAACACAGCAGTTCTTC,CASSLGTGVTTQQFF
TRBJ1-1,NA,TRBV7-9,many,TGTGCCAGCAGCCCGACAGTAAACACTGAAGCTTTCTTT,CASSPTVNTEAFF
TRBJ2-3,NA,TRBV5-4,many,TGTGCCAGCAGCTTGGACCAGAAAGACACAGATACGCAGTATTTT,CASSLDQKDTDTQYF